In this sample, the clone carrying this TCR beta chain turned up once. The identical CDR3 is also encoded by other nucleotide sequences in the sample. TCRdb keeps only in-frame clones here, not all; method: immunoSEQ multiplex PCR. Of 40,000 to 50,000 clones detected, over 90% appear once; the ten largest clones hold about a quarter. This specimen comes from a study of control samples from healthy donors and cancer patients. CDR1 is MGHRA, CDR2 YSYEKL, per germline. The junction had 4 bases not matched to a gene; V was cut back by 0 bases and J by 2 bases. CDR3 length equals 16 residues. The sequencing sample was made of PBMCs. J is TRBJ2-1 and V is TRBV4-1; TRBD2 agrees at 7 bases. The clonotype was recovered from a woman aged 45-65 years with head and neck cancer. CDR3 sequence (DNA): TGCGCCAGCAGCCAAGATCGGGGGGAGACCTACAATGAGCAGTTCTTC. Encoded protein: CASSQDRGETYNEQFF.